The 17 T cell receptor beta chains listed next were all sequenced from one sample in a study of cytomegalovirus exposure and HLA in healthy donors. It was with 60 Vbeta and 13 Jbeta primers that the PCR ran. The protocol was immunoSEQ multiplex PCR, while the TCRdb copy is restricted to in-frame clones and leaves out a portion. The top ten hold around 2.5% of the sample, which has 150,000 or so clones, approximately 77% seen once. Sequencing used PBMCs. The source is a female donor in good health and CMV-seronegative.

The chain links TRBV23-1 to TRBJ1-5, with 8 bases identical to TRBD1. TRBV23-1 is placed among ORFs of uncertain function. J gave up 4 bases and V 5 bases, and 4 bases lay outside the gene matches. The CDR3 spans 14 residues. CDR3 sequence: CASSSGTGNQPQHF. CDR3 coding DNA: TGCGCCAGCAGTAGTGGGACAGGTAATCAGCCCCAGCATTTT.

This chain connects TRBV6-4 to TRBJ1-1; the match to TRBD1 covers 7 bases. V was clipped by 8 bases and J by 3 bases; unmatched bases: 9. This CDR3 spans 14 amino acids. The germline CDR1 and CDR2 sequences are MRHNA and SNTAGT. The CDR3 loop is CASRRDSLHTEAFF. Here the CDR3 DNA reads TGTGCCAGCCGGCGGGACAGCCTTCACACTGAAGCTTTCTTT.

This rearrangement joins TRBV4-3 to TRBJ1-1; the D gene is possibly TRBD1 (6 bases). The V end lost 0 bases, the J end lost 5 bases, and 19 bases lay between the germline ends. The CDR3 runs to 17 residues. CDR1 and CDR2 (germline): LGHNA, YSLEER. The chain's CDR3 is CASSQDAGGRAETEAFF. As DNA, the CDR3 is TGCGCCAGCAGCCAAGACGCTGGGGGCAGGGCAGAAACTGAAGCTTTCTTT.

This clone was observed once. This chain uses TRBV6-5 with TRBJ2-7, with D possibly TRBD1 on 8 matching bases. Germline V lookup: CDR1 MNHEY, CDR2 SVGAGI. V lost 6 bases to trimming and J lost 6 bases, with 18 bases between them. The CDR3 is 14 residues long. The DNA for the CDR3 is TGTGCCAGCAGCTTACAGGGGGGGCCCTCCGAGCAGTACTTC. Translating it yields CASSLQGGPSEQYF.

This clone has a handful of counts. The rearrangement links TRBV15 to TRBJ2-7, with 8 bases fitting TRBD1. The V and J ends lost 3 bases and 5 bases, in that order; junction bases with no gene match: 9. The CDR3 length is 15 residues. The V gene's germline CDR1 is LNHNV and CDR2 YYDKDF (reference sequence). CDR3 in DNA: TGTGCCACCAGCAGGGCCGGACAGGGAAGAGACGAGCAGTACTTC. It translates to CATSRAGQGRDEQYF. The variable domain in full, completed from reference TRBV15 and TRBJ2-7, reads DAMVIQNPRYQVTQFGKPVTLSCSQTLNHNVMYWYQQKSSQAPKLLFHYYDKDFNNEADTPDNFQSRRPNTSFCFLDIRSPGLGDTAMYLCATSRAGQGRDEQYFGPGTRLTVT.

This chain links TRBV6-5 with TRBJ1-4; unclear D gene. V was shortened by 0 bases and J by 8 bases, with 16 bases between the two germline ends. Germline V gene sequence: CDR1 MNHEY, CDR2 SVGAGI. The length of the CDR3 is 16 residues. This CDR3 is CASSYSVSPPWEKLFF. CDR3 DNA sequence: TGTGCCAGCAGTTACTCAGTAAGCCCGCCTTGGGAAAAACTGTTTTTT.

The chain has TRBV11-1 and TRBJ1-6, with D hard to call. The CDR3 spans 15 residues. Germline-derived CDR1 and CDR2 are SGHAT and FQDESV (reference sequence). With 5 bases removed from V and 0 bases from J, the gap between germline ends came to 8 bases. DNA of the CDR3: TGTGCCAGCAGCCGGGTCGGCTCCTATAATTCACCCCTCCACTTT. Its protein product is CASSRVGSYNSPLHF.

This rearrangement joins TRBV4-3 to TRBJ2-7, with a possible D match to TRBD2 (5 bases). Deletions cut 1 base from V and 0 bases from J, with 10 bases between. Germline lookup yields CDR1 LGHNA and CDR2 YSLEER. CDR3 length equals 15 residues. CDR3 loop: CASSQGGESSYEQYF. The DNA of the CDR3 is TGCGCCAGCAGCCAAGGGGGAGAGAGCTCCTACGAGCAGTACTTC.

J is TRBJ1-5 and V is TRBV7-2; TRBD1 agrees at 9 bases. CDR3 size: 15 residues. V gave up 1 base and J gave up 6 bases; unmatched junction bases: 4. Germline CDR1 and CDR2: SGHTA and FQGNSA. The CDR3 DNA sequence: TGTGCCAGCAGCTTAGGCAGGGGACAGGGTCAGCCCCAGCATTTT. It translates to CASSLGRGQGQPQHF. Complete variable domain (other parts from reference TRBV7-2 and TRBJ1-5): GAGVSQSPSNKVTEKGKDVELRCDPISGHTALYWYRQSLGQGLEFLIYFQGNSAPDKSGLPSDRFSAERTGGSVSTLTIQRTQQEDSAVYLCASSLGRGQGQPQHFGDGTRLSIL.

V gene TRBV6-5 combines with J gene TRBJ2-3; D unclear. Germline V gene sequence: CDR1 MNHEY, CDR2 SVGAGI. Between the trimmed V and J ends, which lost 0 bases and 6 bases, there was a span of 16 bases. The CDR3 runs 16 residues. CDR3 sequence reads: CASSYSASVAFDTQYF. The CDR3 DNA reads as TGTGCCAGCAGTTACTCGGCCTCCGTAGCTTTTGATACGCAGTATTTT.

The chain couples TRBV9 to TRBJ2-3; 10 bases agree with TRBD2. The CDR3 sequence is 17 residues long. CDR1 is SGDLS, CDR2 YYNGEE, per germline. With V trimmed by 3 bases and J by 0 bases, 7 bases remained unmatched. CDR3 nucleotides: TGTGCCAGCAGCGCCGCTTGGACTAGCGGAAGCACAGATACGCAGTATTTT. It translates to CASSAAWTSGSTDTQYF.

The chain joins TRBV28 to TRBJ2-3, with D maybe TRBD2 (6 bases). CDR1 is MDHEN, CDR2 SYDVKM, per germline. With 9 bases removed from V and 0 bases from J, the gap between germline ends came to 19 bases. CDR3 length equals 16 residues. Here the CDR3 DNA reads TGTGCCAGTCTCAGCGGGCCGGGGGAGAGCACAGATACGCAGTATTTT. Its translation: CASLSGPGESTDTQYF.

This clone was seen once. The chain links TRBV7-2 to TRBJ2-3; 13 nucleotides agree with TRBD2. The CDR3 has 16 amino acids. Germline CDR1 SGHTA, CDR2 FQGNSA. V lost 1 base, J lost 4 bases, and 2 bases stayed unmatched. CDR3: CASSLVTSGGPDTQYF. The CDR3 DNA reads TGTGCCAGCAGCTTAGTGACTAGCGGGGGGCCAGATACGCAGTATTTT.

This chain links TRBV6-6 with TRBJ2-3; possible D gene TRBD1, 6 bases. The CDR3 contains 13 residues. Germline V CDR1 and CDR2: MNHNY, SVGAGI (reference sequence). Trimming cost V 6 bases and J 4 bases, with 11 bases left between them. CDR3 DNA: TGTGCCAGCAGCCAGGGGTTGGCAGATACGCAGTATTTT. Amino acids: CASSQGLADTQYF.

The genes are TRBV7-9 and TRBJ1-1; D is possibly TRBD1 (5 bases). The CDR3 covers 14 residues. With 2 bases removed from V and 8 bases from J, the gap between germline ends came to 15 bases. CDR1 is SEHNR and CDR2 is FQNEAQ in the germline V gene (reference sequence). DNA of the CDR3: TGTGCCAGCAGCTTAATGCCTGGAGGGACCGAAGCTTTCTTT. Protein: CASSLMPGGTEAFF.

The chain joins TRBV5-1 to TRBJ2-1; the D gene is possibly TRBD2 (7 bases). This CDR3 has 13 amino acids. Trimming stripped 3 bases from V and 10 bases from J, with 14 bases between. Germline CDR1 reads SGHRS; CDR2 reads YFSETQ. CDR3 sequence (DNA): TGCGCCAGCAGCTGGGGGGGCCAAGGGGAGCAGTTCTTC. Its translation: CASSWGGQGEQFF.

The genes are TRBV12-2 and TRBJ1-5. TRBV12-2 is recorded as a pseudogene. This CDR3 comprises 16 residues. The CDR3 here is CASRLSRGYSNQPQHF. For the CDR3, the DNA is TGTGCAAGTCGCCTCAGCCGGGGGTATAGCAATCAGCCCCAGCATTTT.